This TCR beta chain was recorded in a study of metastatic and nonmetastatic thyroid tumors. Study-wide background: It was across blood and tumor or nodule tissue from malignant and benign thyroid patients that repertoires were compared.

About this clone itself: Its antigen is as yet unknown.

Germline-derived CDR1 and CDR2 are MDHEN and SYDVKM. V was shortened by 4 bases and J by 2 bases, with 15 bases between the two germline ends. This CDR3 spans 15 amino acids. TCRdb reprocessed the PCR reads using MiXCR. The sample lists some 21,000 clones; around a fifth were seen once. Study observations and caveats: TCR beta diversity was reportedly significantly higher in malignant thyroid tumors than benign nodules, in blood and tumor.

All patients reached thyroid surgery having received no treatment beforehand. This receptor was obtained from a female donor with papillary thyroid cancer or a benign thyroid nodule (not recorded which). Some clones in this sample may be carry-over from other donors' samples. Sequencing was carried out using tumor tissue. J is TRBJ2-7 and V is TRBV28; D is unresolved. CDR3 nucleotide sequence: TGTGCCAGCAGTTCATACCCATCGGGTGCCTACGAGCAGTACTTC. It yields the protein CASSSYPSGAYEQYF.